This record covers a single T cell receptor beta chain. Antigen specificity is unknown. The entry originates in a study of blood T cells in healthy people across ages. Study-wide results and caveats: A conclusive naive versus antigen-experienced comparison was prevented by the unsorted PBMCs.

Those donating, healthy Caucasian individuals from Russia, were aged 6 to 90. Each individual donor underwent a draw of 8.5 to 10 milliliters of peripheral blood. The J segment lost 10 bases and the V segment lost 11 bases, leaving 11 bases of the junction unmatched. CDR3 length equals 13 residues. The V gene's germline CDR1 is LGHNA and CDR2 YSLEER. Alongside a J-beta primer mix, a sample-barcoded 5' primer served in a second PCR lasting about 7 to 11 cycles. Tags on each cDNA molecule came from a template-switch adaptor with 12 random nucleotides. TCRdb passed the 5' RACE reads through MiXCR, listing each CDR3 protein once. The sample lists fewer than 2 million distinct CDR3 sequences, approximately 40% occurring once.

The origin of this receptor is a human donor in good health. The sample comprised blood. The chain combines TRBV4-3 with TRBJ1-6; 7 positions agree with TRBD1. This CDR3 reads CASQRQGGSPLHF. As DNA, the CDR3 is TGCGCCTCGCAGCGACAGGGTGGCTCACCCCTCCACTTT.